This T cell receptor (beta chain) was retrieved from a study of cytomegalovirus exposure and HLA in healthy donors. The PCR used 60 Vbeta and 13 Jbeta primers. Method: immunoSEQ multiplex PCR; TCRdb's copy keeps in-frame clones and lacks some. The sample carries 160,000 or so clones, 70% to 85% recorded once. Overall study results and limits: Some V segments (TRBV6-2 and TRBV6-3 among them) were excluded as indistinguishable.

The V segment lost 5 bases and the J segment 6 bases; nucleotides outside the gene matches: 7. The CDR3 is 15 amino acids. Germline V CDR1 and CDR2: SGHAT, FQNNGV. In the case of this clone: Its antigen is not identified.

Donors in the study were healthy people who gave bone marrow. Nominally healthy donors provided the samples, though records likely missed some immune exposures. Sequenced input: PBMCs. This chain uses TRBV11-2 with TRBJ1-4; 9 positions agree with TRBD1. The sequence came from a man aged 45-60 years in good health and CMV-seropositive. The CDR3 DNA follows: TGTGCCAGCAGCCCCCGAACAGGGGGCGATGAAAAACTGTTTTTT. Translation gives CASSPRTGGDEKLFF.